The 19 T cell receptor beta chains below come from one sample, sequenced in a study of blood T cell repertoires in COVID-19 (dated by TCRdb to 2018 to 2021). Preparation of the library involved the immunoSEQ multiplex PCR assay. TCRdb stores this immuneACCESS table with in-frame sequences only. Part of the clones is absent; in the studies checked, under half of the shortfall reflects unresolved V genes, and no reason is known for the rest. Within this sample are about 28,000 clones, with 84% of them counted one time only. The ten top clones hold about 15% of the sample. Sequenced input: peripheral blood. These receptor sequences come from a man aged 65 to 79 with active COVID-19.

The chain combines TRBV6-1 with TRBJ2-7, with D hard to call. The germline V gene encodes CDR1 MNHNS and CDR2 SASEGT. This CDR3 spans 16 amino acids. The V end was cut by 2 bases, the J end by 0 bases, with 14 bases between. The CDR3 here is CASSELGLIPSYEQYF. The DNA for the CDR3 is TGTGCCAGCAGTGAACTAGGCCTAATCCCCTCCTACGAGCAGTACTTC.

The J gene is TRBJ2-1, the V gene TRBV7-2, with TRBD2 identical over 9 bases. In germline, CDR1 is SGHTA, CDR2 FQGNSA. V lost 4 bases, J lost 4 bases, and 17 bases stayed unmatched. This CDR3 has 19 residues. The CDR3 reads CASSSPRASGAHPYNEQFF. The CDR3 DNA is TGTGCCAGCAGCTCCCCCCGGGCTAGCGGGGCCCACCCTTACAATGAGCAGTTCTTC.

This clone has a handful of counts. The genes are TRBV2 and TRBJ1-5; D is ambiguous. Looked up from germline, CDR1 is SNHLY and CDR2 is FYNNEI. This CDR3 has 14 residues. Trimming pared 4 bases from V and 4 bases from J, leaving 11 bases between. The DNA for the CDR3 is TGTGCCAGCAGTGGCCCCCTTACAAATCAGCCCCAGCATTTT. Residues: CASSGPLTNQPQHF.

The rearrangement joins TRBV19 to TRBJ1-1; 8 positions agree with TRBD1. J lost 4 bases, V lost 3 bases, and 7 bases had no gene match. Germline assignment: CDR1 LNHDA and CDR2 SQIVND (reference sequence). This CDR3 is 15 amino acids long. The CDR3 region is CASSMATGVGTEAFF. The CDR3 DNA reads TGTGCCAGTAGTATGGCGACAGGGGTGGGCACTGAAGCTTTCTTT.

This rearrangement joins TRBV11-3 to TRBJ2-5; 11 positions match TRBD2. V dropped 5 bases and J dropped 3; count of bases not matched to a gene: 2. The CDR3 loop spans 14 amino acids. CDR1 SGHNT and CDR2 YENEEA come from the germline V gene. DNA of the CDR3: TGTGCCAGCAGCCCGGGACTAGCGGAAGAGACCCAGTACTTC. Its translation is CASSPGLAEETQYF.

CDR3 residues: CASSYAVGAREQFF. The DNA of the CDR3 is TGTGCCAGCAGTTACGCCGTGGGGGCGAGGGAGCAGTTCTTC. V is TRBV6-5 and J is TRBJ2-1; weak D call: TRBD1 (6 bases). Germline loops: CDR1 MNHEY, CDR2 SVGAGI. V was pared by 2 bases and J by 10 bases, with 15 bases between. This CDR3 is 14 amino acids long.

The genes are TRBV11-2 and TRBJ2-1; perhaps TRBD2 as D (6 bases). Germline lookup yields CDR1 SGHAT and CDR2 FQNNGV. The CDR3 is 15 residues long. With 3 bases removed from V and 0 bases from J, the gap between germline ends came to 9 bases. CDR3: CASSLGLSSYNEQFF. CDR3 DNA sequence: TGTGCCAGCAGCTTGGGACTTAGCTCCTACAATGAGCAGTTCTTC.

The rearrangement links TRBV11-3 to TRBJ2-7, with D possibly matching TRBD2 (6 bases). The length of the CDR3 is 17 residues. V lost 0 bases, J lost 2 bases, and 17 bases lay in between. CDR1 is SGHNT, CDR2 YENEEA, per germline. In DNA, the CDR3 is TGTGCCAGCAGCTTAGATCCCTATATAGGAGGGCCCTACGAGCAGTACTTC. It is translated as CASSLDPYIGGPYEQYF.

The chain uses TRBV6-6 and TRBJ2-4, with D perhaps TRBD1 (6 bases). Trimming shortened V by 3 bases and J by 1 base, and 13 bases separated the two germline ends. The CDR3 extends over 16 amino acids. Germline CDR1 MNHNY, CDR2 SVGAGI (reference sequence). CDR3 region: CASSYRTDSAKNIQYF. Written as DNA, the CDR3 is TGTGCCAGCAGTTATCGGACAGATTCGGCCAAAAACATTCAGTACTTC.

The V and J genes are TRBV6-6 and TRBJ1-5, with 9 bases matching TRBD1. The CDR3 extends over 14 amino acids. The J segment lost 7 bases and the V segment lost 6 bases, leaving 7 bases of the junction unmatched. Germline CDR1 is MNHNY and CDR2 is SVGAGI (reference sequence). The CDR3 DNA follows: TGTGCCAGCAGCCAACAGGGGGCAGGACAGCCCCAGCATTTT. Its protein product is CASSQQGAGQPQHF.

This clone was seen more than once but under ten times. The rearrangement uses TRBV2 and TRBJ2-5, with 8 bases aligning to TRBD2. V lost 2 bases to trimming and J lost 0 bases; unmatched junction nucleotides: 2. CDR1 is SNHLY and CDR2 is FYNNEI in the germline V gene. The CDR3 runs 15 residues. CDR3 in DNA: TGTGCCAGCAGTGAACAGCGGGGGAACCAAGAGACCCAGTACTTC. Its translation is CASSEQRGNQETQYF.

This clone was seen only once. The V and J genes are TRBV7-2 and TRBJ1-5; 8 positions agree with TRBD1. Trimming took 5 bases from V and 5 from J; bases not matched to a gene: 5. The length of the CDR3 is 14 residues. The germline V gene encodes CDR1 SGHTA and CDR2 FQGNSA. CDR3 region: CASSPQGGYQPQHF. CDR3 nucleotides: TGTGCCAGCAGCCCACAGGGGGGTTATCAGCCCCAGCATTTT.

The chain links TRBV9 to TRBJ2-2; perhaps TRBD2 as D (6 bases). The CDR3 covers 14 residues. Trimming left V 4 bases short and J 5 bases short, with 12 bases between. Germline CDR1 and CDR2: SGDLS and YYNGEE. The CDR3: CASSLGLPTGELFF. CDR3 sequence (DNA): TGTGCCAGCAGCCTCGGACTACCTACCGGGGAGCTGTTTTTT.

The chain joins TRBV5-6 to TRBJ2-5, with 7 nucleotides matching TRBD1. CDR3 length equals 13 residues. The trim removed 2 bases at V and 5 bases at J, leaving 3 bases unmatched. Germline CDR1 reads SGHDT; CDR2 reads YYEEEE. The CDR3 here is CASSLYRGETQYF. The CDR3, as DNA: TGTGCCAGCAGCTTATACAGGGGTGAGACCCAGTACTTC.

This clone appeared a single time. The rearrangement joins TRBV7-2 to TRBJ2-7; D is ambiguous. The CDR3 spans 15 residues. In germline, CDR1 is SGHTA, CDR2 FQGNSA. The V gene lost 1 base and the J gene lost 2 bases, with 12 bases spanning the gap. The CDR3 bases are TGTGCCAGCAGCTTAGACCATTCCGGTGCCTACGAGCAGTACTTC. Protein product: CASSLDHSGAYEQYF.

V and J are TRBV3-1 (or the pseudogene TRBV3-2) and TRBJ2-7; D is undetermined. V lost 4 bases and J lost 5, with 18 bases in between. The CDR3 has 15 amino acids. In germline, CDR1 is LGHDT, CDR2 YNNKEL (reference sequence). CDR3 region: CASSRVCFVLDEQYF. CDR3 sequence (DNA): TGTGCCAGCAGCCGAGTTTGTTTCGTGTTAGACGAGCAGTACTTC.

This chain joins TRBV12-5 and TRBJ2-1, with 8 nucleotides matching TRBD2. The trim removed 4 bases at V and 4 bases at J, leaving 9 bases unmatched. Germline CDR1 is LGHNT and CDR2 is FRNRAP. This CDR3 contains 16 residues. The CDR3 nucleotides are TGTGCTAGTGGTTCCCTGGGCGGGGGGAGGTACAATGAGCAGTTCTTC. Translated, it gives CASGSLGGGRYNEQFF.

V and J are TRBV9 and TRBJ1-2; tentatively, D is TRBD1 (6 bases). Trimming removed 6 bases from V and 0 bases from J, with 12 bases in between. Germline values: CDR1 SGDLS, CDR2 YYNGEE. CDR3 length equals 14 residues. The chain's CDR3 is CASTRDTTNYGYTF. The CDR3 DNA reads TGTGCCAGCACCCGGGACACCACTAACTATGGCTACACCTTC.

This clone occurred a few times. The rearrangement joins TRBV2 to TRBJ1-1, with D possibly matching TRBD1 (6 bases). Trimming took 6 bases from V and 5 from J, leaving 16 bases between them. The CDR3 is made up of 14 amino acids. The V gene's germline CDR1 is SNHLY and CDR2 FYNNEI. Here the CDR3 DNA reads TGTGCCAGCAGCCATGGGGCCAGGGGAACTGAAGCTTTCTTT. It specifies CASSHGARGTEAFF.